This TCR beta chain originates from a study of blood T cell repertoires in COVID-19 (dated by TCRdb to about 2020). With respect to the entire study: Samples covering the acute and convalescent phases of COVID-19 were provided by collaborators in the United States, Italy and Spain. The material from the prospective study consisted of cDNA or gDNA derived from T cells, B-cell-depleted T cells, or PBMCs. The dataset comprised deeply sampled blood TCRbeta repertoires from subjects exposed to, actively infected with, or recovered from COVID-19. The repertoires were made available in a free public database intended to serve as a resource for research on the immune response to SARS-CoV-2. Samples came from the ongoing ImmuneRACE study (first 160 participants) plus 1,254 subjects from 6 global collaborators. The sample metadata nearly always contained a de-identified subject ID, COVID-19 status, age in years and sex. Where available, HLA class I and class II types were taken from metadata supplied by the sample provider and were not determined by assay-based typing.

V is trimmed back by 3 bases and J by 5 bases, and the junction contains 4 bases that no gene match accounts for. The germline V gene yields SGHTA for CDR1 and FQGTGA for CDR2. CDR3 length: 15 amino acids, cysteine to phenylalanine. This entry keeps only the CDR3 DNA: 45 bases, framed from base 1. TCRbeta CDR3 regions were amplified from genomic DNA by means of the immunoSEQ Assay, a bias-controlled multiplex PCR. The study's processing was this. Within the assay, amplification of reference gene primers was used to estimate how many nucleated cells each sample contained. Sequence reads were collapsed and filtered to measure the absolute abundance of every unique TCRbeta CDR3 rearrangement. For each sample, productive Simpson clonality was calculated as the square root of Simpson's diversity index over productive rearrangements. In TCRdb, the immuneACCESS table is reduced to in-frame sequences with V and J assigned. These tables do not hold every clone; where another copy was compared, an unresolved V gene accounts for under half, and the others remain unexplained. That table gives V, J and clone size, and the DNA gave D and trimming. For this sample the table gives roughly 45,000 clones, of which over 65% were detected only once. Approximately 5.6% of the sample lies in the top ten.

Collaborating institutions collected whole blood in K2EDTA tubes following their own protocols. For TCRbeta analysis, collaborators shipped samples as frozen whole blood, isolated PBMCs, or DNA extracted from either of those sample types. Notes on this clone: Its antigen remains undetermined. The input lacks base qualities; no much larger clone sits a single base away.

What the research found in general, with its limitations: How much clinical and demographic metadata was included differed by source and by participant, and the metadata was provided uncurated.

The sequenced sample consisted of peripheral blood. The origin of this receptor is a woman between 55 and 75 years old with acute or convalescent COVID-19. In this chain, TRBV7-3 is recombined with TRBJ2-3; 11 of the junction bases match TRBD2. The encoded CDR3 is CASSFSGGAGDTQYF. The nucleotide sequence reads TGTGCCAGCAGCTTTAGCGGGGGGGCGGGAGATACGCAGTATTTT.